This T cell receptor beta chain was recorded in a study of human T cells and chemical hapten exposure. Time point in this sample: patch test 3, about 24 weeks after DPC sensitization. The treatment: therapeutic diphenylcyclopropenone sensitization with weekly scalp DPC. Samples of blood were obtained prior to the application of each patch test. TCRdb reprocessed the RACE reads with MiXCR, giving one entry per CDR3 protein. In the table there are about 82,000 distinct CDR3 sequences, around 13% of which are singletons. Germline loops: CDR1 LGHDT, CDR2 YNNKEL (reference sequence). The CDR3 totals 14 residues. V dropped 2 bases and J dropped 4 bases, with 12 bases sitting between them.

This sample comprised whole blood, obtained in connection with sensitization to the hapten diphenylcyclopropenone (DPC). The rearrangement links TRBV3-1 to TRBJ2-7, with D possibly being TRBD2 (5 bases). The clonotype comes from a woman aged 50 to 60 with alopecia areata. Some clones in this sample may be carry-over from other donors' samples. The CDR3 here is CASSQRVGRYEQYF. DNA of the CDR3: TGTGCCAGCAGCCAAAGGGTAGGGAGATACGAGCAGTACTTC.